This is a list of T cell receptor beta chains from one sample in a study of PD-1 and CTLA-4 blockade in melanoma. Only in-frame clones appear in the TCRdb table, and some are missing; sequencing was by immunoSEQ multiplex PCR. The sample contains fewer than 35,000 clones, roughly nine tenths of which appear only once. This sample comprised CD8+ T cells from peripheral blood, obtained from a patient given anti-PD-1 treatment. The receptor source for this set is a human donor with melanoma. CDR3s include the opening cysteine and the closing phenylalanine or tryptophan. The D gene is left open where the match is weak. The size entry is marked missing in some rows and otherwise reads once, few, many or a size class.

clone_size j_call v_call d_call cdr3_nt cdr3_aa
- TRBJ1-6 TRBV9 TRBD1 TGTGCCAGCAGCGGAGAGGGACAGGAGGGGCCTTATAATTCACCCCTCCACTTT CASSGEGQEGPYNSPLHF
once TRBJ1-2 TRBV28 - TGTGCCAGCAGTTTTGGTGGTTATGGCTACACCTTC CASSFGGYGYTF
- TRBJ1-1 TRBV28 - TGTGCCAGCAGTCTGACAGGGAACACTGAAGCTTTCTTT CASSLTGNTEAFF
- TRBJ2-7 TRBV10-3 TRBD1 TGTGCCATCAGTTACAGGGGTGTGGGAACGACCAACGAGCAGTACTTC CAISYRGVGTTNEQYF
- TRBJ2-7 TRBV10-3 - TGTGCCACCTCGGACAGCGGAACCTACGAGCAGTACTTC CATSDSGTYEQYF
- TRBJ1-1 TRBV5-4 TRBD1 TGTGCCAGCAGCTGGGACAGGGGGCAAGACACTGAAGCTTTCTTT CASSWDRGQDTEAFF
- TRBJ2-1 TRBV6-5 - TGTGCCAGCAGTTATGAGGGGGGGCTCAATGAGCAGTTCTTC CASSYEGGLNEQFF
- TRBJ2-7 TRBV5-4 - TGTGCCAGCAGCTGGGGTTCCTACGAGCAGTACTTC CASSWGSYEQYF
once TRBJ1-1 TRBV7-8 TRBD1 TGTGCCAGCACTGGGACAGGGGACACCACTGAAGCTTTCTTT CASTGTGDTTEAFF
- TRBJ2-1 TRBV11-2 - TGTGCCAGTGGGGGCAATGAGCAGTTCTTC CASGGNEQFF
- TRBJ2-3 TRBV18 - TGTGCCAGCTCACCATCAATGGGGACCACAGATACGCAGTATTTT CASSPSMGTTDTQYF
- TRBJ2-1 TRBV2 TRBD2 TGTGCCAGCAGTGACCCATTACTAGCGGGGGGGCACAATGAGCAGTTCTTC CASSDPLLAGGHNEQFF
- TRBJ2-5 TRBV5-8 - TGTGCCAGCATCACCCCGGGGCGGGGAAAGCAAGAGACCCAGTACTTC CASITPGRGKQETQYF
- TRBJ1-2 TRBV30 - TGTGCCTGTCCAGGGGTAGATGGCTACACCTTC CACPGVDGYTF
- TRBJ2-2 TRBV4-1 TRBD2 TGCGCCAGCAGTATAGCGGGGGGGAACACCGGGGAGCTGTTTTTT CASSIAGGNTGELFF
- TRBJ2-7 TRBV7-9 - TGTGCCAGCAGCGCCCCTGGAGAGCGCCGGGGGAGGAACTACGAGCAGTACTTC CASSAPGERRGRNYEQYF
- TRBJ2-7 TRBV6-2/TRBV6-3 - TGTGCCAGCAGTTACTCGGTGGTCGTCAGGGAGACCTACGAGCAGTACTTC CASSYSVVVRETYEQYF
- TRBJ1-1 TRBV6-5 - TGTGCCAGCAGTTATGGAGTACCCAACACTGAAGCTTTCTTT CASSYGVPNTEAFF
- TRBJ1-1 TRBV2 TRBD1 TGTGCCAGCAGTTTAACAGGGGAGCGCACTGAAGCTTTCTTT CASSLTGERTEAFF
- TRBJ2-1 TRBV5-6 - TGTGCCAGCACTTTAGGGGGGAGGAATGAGCAGTTCTTC CASTLGGRNEQFF
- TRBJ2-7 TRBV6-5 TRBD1 TGTGCCAGCAGTCCTCGACAGGGCCACGAGCAGTACTTC CASSPRQGHEQYF
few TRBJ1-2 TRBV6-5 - TGTGCCAGCAGTTATTCGACCCCCTGGGATGGCTACACCTTC CASSYSTPWDGYTF
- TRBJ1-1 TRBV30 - TGTGCCTGGAGTGTACAAGGGGTCGAAGCTTTCTTT CAWSVQGVEAFF
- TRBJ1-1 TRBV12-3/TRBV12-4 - TGTGCCAGCAGTTTCGGTGAAGCTTTCTTT CASSFGEAFF
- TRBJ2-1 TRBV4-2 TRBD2 TGTGCCAGCAGCCCTCCTAGCGGGGGCCTCTACAATGAGCAGTTCTTC CASSPPSGGLYNEQFF
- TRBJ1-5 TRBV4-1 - TGCGCCAGCAGCCCCGACGGGTTGGATCAGCCCCAGCATTTT CASSPDGLDQPQHF
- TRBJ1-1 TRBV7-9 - TGTGCCAGCAGCACCCGGACAGACACTGAAGCTTTCTTT CASSTRTDTEAFF
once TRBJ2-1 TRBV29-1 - TGCAGCGTTGAAGATGGCCGGGGTCTTCTCGTCCGGCAGTTCTTC CSVEDGRGLLVRQFF
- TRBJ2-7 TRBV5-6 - TGTGCCAGCAGCTCGAGTCTTACCTACGAGCAGTACTTC CASSSSLTYEQYF
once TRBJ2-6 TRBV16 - TGTGCCAGCAGCCTGGATAGGGGCGCTGGGGCCAACGTCCTGACTTTC CASSLDRGAGANVLTF
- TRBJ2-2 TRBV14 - TGTGCCAGCAGCCAAGAACCCGGGGAGCTGTTTTTT CASSQEPGELFF
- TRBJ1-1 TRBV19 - TGTGCCAGTACCCAATCGGGGGGTACTGAAGCTTTCTTT CASTQSGGTEAFF
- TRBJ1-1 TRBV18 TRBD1 TGTGCCAGCTCACTGGGTGACGGGACAGCTGAAGCTTTCTTT CASSLGDGTAEAFF
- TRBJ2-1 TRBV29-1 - TGCAGCGCTGAGGGGGGGGAGCAGTTCTTC CSAEGGEQFF
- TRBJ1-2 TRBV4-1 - TGCGCCAGCAGCCAAATAGGCCCCAACTATGGCTACACCTTC CASSQIGPNYGYTF
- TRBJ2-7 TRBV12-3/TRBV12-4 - TGTGCCAGCCAGGGGGGAGGCTCCTACGAGCAGTACTTC CASQGGGSYEQYF
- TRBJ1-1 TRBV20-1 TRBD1 TGCAGCGGACAGGGTGTAACTGAAGCTTTCTTT CSGQGVTEAFF
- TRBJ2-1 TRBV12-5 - TGTGCTAGTGGTTTGGTACAGGGTGAGCAGTTCTTC CASGLVQGEQFF
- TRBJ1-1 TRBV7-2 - TGTGCCAGCAGCCCTAGGACCGGGAAGGACACTGAAGCTTTCTTT CASSPRTGKDTEAFF
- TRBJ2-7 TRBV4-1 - TGCGCCAGCAGCCAAGTAGACAGCTCCTACGAGCAGTACTTC CASSQVDSSYEQYF
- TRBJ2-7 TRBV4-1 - TGCGCCAGCAGCCAAGAATCGGGTCGAGGGGTCTACGAGCAGTACTTC CASSQESGRGVYEQYF
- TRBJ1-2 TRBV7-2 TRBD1 TGTGCCATCCCGGGACAGGGCTTTCGGGGCTACACCTTC CAIPGQGFRGYTF
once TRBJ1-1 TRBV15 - TGTGCCACCAGCAGAGATCGTCAAAACACTGAAGCTTTCTTT CATSRDRQNTEAFF
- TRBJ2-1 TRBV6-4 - TGTGCCAGCAGTGAGGGCGTTGAGCAGTTCTTC CASSEGVEQFF